These 11 T cell receptor beta chains were all obtained from the same sample, sequenced in a study of blood T cell repertoires in COVID-19. This table comes from immunoSEQ multiplex PCR, and its TCRdb copy is limited to in-frame clones, with some not included. The table lists some 57,000 clones, 92% of them singletons. The sequencing sample was made of peripheral blood. Every receptor here comes from a human donor in a cohort sampled during active COVID-19.

V usage is TRBV5-1 and J usage is TRBJ2-7; 7 nucleotides align to TRBD1. Per the germline V gene, CDR1 is SGHRS and CDR2 is YFSETQ. With V trimmed by 4 bases and J by 5 bases, 9 bases remained unmatched. The CDR3 consists of 14 residues. CDR3 nucleotide sequence: TGCGCCAGCAGCCCCAGACAGGGTGGGGACGAGCAGTACTTC. Its protein product is CASSPRQGGDEQYF.

The CDR3 loop reads CASSRWTGRSGANVLTF. The DNA for the CDR3 is TGTGCCAGCAGCCGATGGACAGGACGCTCTGGGGCCAACGTCCTGACTTTC. The chain joins TRBV11-2 to TRBJ2-6; 7 positions match TRBD1. The CDR3 length is 17 residues. The J segment lost 0 bases and the V segment lost 5 bases, leaving 7 bases of the junction unmatched. Looked up from germline, CDR1 is SGHAT and CDR2 is FQNNGV. The whole variable domain, filled in from reference TRBV11-2 and TRBJ2-6, reads EAGVAQSPRYKIIEKRQSVAFWCNPISGHATLYWYQQILGQGPKLLIQFQNNGVVDDSQLPKDRFSAERLKGVDSTLKIQPAKLEDSAVYLCASSRWTGRSGANVLTFGAGSRLTVL.

The V and J genes are TRBV18 and TRBJ1-1; D unresolved. V was trimmed by 6 bases and J by 2 bases, leaving 13 bases between them. CDR3 length: 14 residues. Germline lookup yields CDR1 KGHSH and CDR2 LQKENI. CDR3 protein: CASSQRRINTEAFF. The CDR3 nucleotides are TGTGCCAGCTCCCAGCGACGGATTAACACTGAAGCTTTCTTT.

The chain carries TRBV7-2 and TRBJ2-5; possibly TRBD2 for D (6 bases). CDR1 and CDR2 from the germline V gene are SGHTA and FQGNSA. There are 12 residues in the CDR3. Trimming took off 6 bases at V and 5 bases at J, with 10 bases between the two ends. CDR3 residues: CASSWSGETQYF. The CDR3 region has the DNA TGTGCCAGCAGTTGGAGCGGGGAGACCCAGTACTTC.

The chain links TRBV7-8 to TRBJ2-1, with TRBD2 identical over 14 bases. Germline loops: CDR1 SGHVS, CDR2 FQNEAQ. The V segment lost 4 bases and the J segment 7 bases; nucleotides outside the gene matches: 9. This CDR3 region has 17 residues. CDR3 DNA: TGTGCCAGCAGCTCGTACGGGACTAGCGGGAGAGAGAATGAGCAGTTCTTC. This gives the protein CASSSYGTSGRENEQFF.

This chain uses TRBV4-2 with TRBJ2-1; D is perhaps TRBD1 (5 bases). Germline assignment: CDR1 LGHNA and CDR2 YNFKEQ. The CDR3 spans 15 residues. Trimming took off 3 bases at V and 3 bases at J, with 12 bases between the two ends. The CDR3: CASSQDTTGYNEQFF. CDR3 bases: TGTGCCAGCAGCCAGGACACCACAGGCTACAATGAGCAGTTCTTC.

V is TRBV7-9 and J is TRBJ2-3; 10 bases map to TRBD2. Germline V gene data show CDR1 as SEHNR and CDR2 as FQNEAQ (reference sequence). The CDR3 is 16 amino acids. V trimming: 5 bases; J trimming: 4 bases; junction bases outside the gene matches: 9. The CDR3 loop is CASSTAGTSVSDTQYF. The CDR3 DNA reads TGTGCCAGCAGCACAGCCGGGACTAGCGTATCAGATACGCAGTATTTT.

The chain has TRBV3-1 (or the pseudogene TRBV3-2) and TRBJ2-6, with D maybe TRBD2 (5 bases). From germline, CDR1 is LGHDT and CDR2 YNNKEL (reference sequence). This CDR3 is 19 amino acids long. Trimming stripped 4 bases from V and 0 bases from J, with 19 bases between. As DNA, the CDR3 is TGTGCCAGCAGCCTTATACCAGCGGCTAGCATCTCTGGGGCCAACGTCCTGACTTTC. Residues: CASSLIPAASISGANVLTF.

The rearrangement joins TRBV28 to TRBJ1-4; no definite D call. The CDR3 runs to 14 residues. Germline V CDR1 and CDR2: MDHEN, SYDVKM. The V end lost 5 bases, the J end lost 7 bases, and 14 bases lay between the germline ends. CDR3 bases: TGTGCCAGCAGTCCCCCTTGGCTAGGTGAAAAACTGTTTTTT. Residues: CASSPPWLGEKLFF.

The gene calls are TRBV11-2 and TRBJ2-7; TRBD2 matches at 8 bases. This CDR3 spans 14 amino acids. CDR1 SGHAT and CDR2 FQNNGV come from the germline V gene. Unmatched junction bases numbered 8, after V lost 4 bases and J lost 6 bases. The CDR3, as DNA: TGTGCCAGCAGCTCGGGACTAGTAGGCCGCGAGCAGTACTTC. Amino acids: CASSSGLVGREQYF.

This chain joins TRBV3-1 (or the pseudogene TRBV3-2) and TRBJ1-5; TRBD1 matches 11 bases. Per the germline V gene, CDR1 is LGHDT and CDR2 is YNNKEL (reference sequence). V gave up 5 bases and J gave up 15 bases; unmatched junction bases: 12. CDR3 length equals 14 residues. The CDR3 protein is CASSSGTGGGRMHF. As DNA, the CDR3 is TGTGCCAGCAGCTCCGGGACAGGGGGTGGACGGATGCATTTT.